A selection of T cell receptor beta chains follows, all from one sample in a study of blood T cells in healthy people across ages. Each CDR3 protein is one row after TCRdb ran MiXCR on the 5' RACE reads. The sample includes about 670,000 distinct CDR3 sequences, about 50% of them seen just once. Material for sequencing was blood. These receptor sequences come from a woman aged 80 or older in good health. Each CDR3 is given with its conserved first and last residue. Each record gives: clone size, J gene, D gene, V gene, CDR3 protein, CDR3 DNA. A D gene is named only where the DNA matches it firmly. Rows may omit the clone size; those that give it use once, few, many or a size class.

many,TRBJ2-7,TRBD1,TRBV6-6,CASSSQGQGIGEQYF,TGTGCCAGCAGTTCCCAGGGACAGGGGATAGGCGAGCAGTACTTC
.,TRBJ2-5,.,TRBV5-8,CASSLDTRGWETQYF,TGTGCCAGCAGCTTGGATACCCGGGGATGGGAGACCCAGTACTTC
.,TRBJ2-3,TRBD1,TRBV24-1,CATSDLQGAGLTDTQYF,TGTGCCACCAGTGATTTGCAGGGGGCAGGACTCACAGATACGCAGTATTTT
.,TRBJ2-5,.,TRBV20-1,CSASPKQGRVQETQYF,TGCAGTGCTTCTCCAAAGCAGGGCCGAGTACAAGAGACCCAGTACTTC
.,TRBJ2-6,.,TRBV7-8,CASSLALANVLTF,TGTGCCAGCAGCTTAGCCTTAGCCAACGTCCTGACTTTC
.,TRBJ1-2,TRBD1,TRBV7-2,CASSGYNRGDGYTF,TGTGCCAGCAGCGGGTATAACAGGGGGGATGGCTACACCTTC
.,TRBJ2-3,TRBD1,TRBV28,CASSLPGRDSSTDTQYF,TGTGCCAGCAGTTTACCGGGCAGGGACAGTAGCACAGATACGCAGTATTTT
.,TRBJ2-7,TRBD1,TRBV20-1,CSASLPGQGYEQYF,TGCAGTGCTAGCCTACCGGGACAGGGCTACGAGCAGTACTTC
.,TRBJ2-1,TRBD2,TRBV20-1,CSASASGSWSNEQFF,TGCAGTGCTAGTGCTAGCGGGAGTTGGTCTAATGAGCAGTTCTTC
.,TRBJ2-5,TRBD2,TRBV7-2,CASSLIPLAGGSDPQETQYF,TGTGCCAGCAGCTTAATCCCATTAGCGGGAGGCTCGGATCCTCAAGAGACCCAGTACTTC
many,TRBJ1-2,.,TRBV5-1,CASSETGPPRYGYTF,TGCGCCAGCAGCGAGACAGGCCCCCCCCGCTATGGCTACACCTTC
.,TRBJ2-3,TRBD2,TRBV27,CASSSGGFRGTDTQYF,TGTGCCAGCAGTTCGGGGGGGTTTCGTGGCACAGATACGCAGTATTTT
many,TRBJ2-5,.,TRBV10-3,CAPNTGNNLLETQYF,TGTGCCCCCAACACCGGGAACAACCTTTTAGAGACCCAGTACTTC
.,TRBJ1-2,.,TRBV20-1,CSASHSGGANYGYTF,TGCAGTGCTTCCCACTCCGGGGGAGCAAACTATGGCTACACCTTC
.,TRBJ2-3,.,TRBV6-6,CASSFSWDTQYF,TGTGCCAGCAGTTTCTCCTGGGATACGCAGTATTTT
once,TRBJ2-7,.,TRBV29-1,CSVEGQSLEQYF,TGCAGCGTTGAAGGCCAGTCTCTCGAGCAGTACTTC
many,TRBJ2-1,.,TRBV24-1,CATSDFDRSSYNEQFF,TGTGCCACCAGTGATTTTGACCGCAGCTCCTACAATGAGCAGTTCTTC
.,TRBJ1-5,.,TRBV12-3/TRBV12-4,CASRRDNQPQHF,TGTGCCAGCAGGAGGGACAATCAGCCCCAGCATTTT
.,TRBJ2-7,.,TRBV29-1,CSVEKGEQPYNEQYF,TGCAGCGTTGAAAAAGGGGAACAACCCTACAATGAGCAGTACTTC
many,TRBJ1-4,TRBD1,TRBV6-6,CASRYLVQGEKLFF,TGTGCCAGCAGATATCTTGTACAGGGGGAAAAACTGTTTTTT
.,TRBJ2-5,.,TRBV2,CASSEDKEQYF,TGTGCCAGCAGTGAAGACAAAGAGCAGTACTTC
.,TRBJ2-3,.,TRBV5-6,CASSLVGSLPPADTQYF,TGTGCCAGCAGCTTGGTCGGCAGCCTCCCTCCCGCAGATACGCAGTATTTT
.,TRBJ2-5,TRBD2,TRBV9,CASSPISGVSNEQYF,TGTGCCAGCAGCCCCATTAGCGGGGTTTCCAATGAGCAGTACTTC
.,TRBJ1-1,.,TRBV12-3/TRBV12-4,CAGFGGNMNTEAFF,TGTGCCGGCTTCGGGGGGAACATGAACACTGAAGCTTTCTTT
.,TRBJ2-4,.,TRBV13,CASSSLNIQYF,TGTGCCAGCAGCTCTCTGAACATTCAGTACTTC
.,TRBJ2-5,TRBD2,TRBV7-3,CASSLAGGNNELYF,TGTGCCAGCAGCTTAGCGGGAGGTAACAATGAGCTGTACTTC
.,TRBJ1-5,.,TRBV7-2,CASSLVREGNQPQHF,TGTGCCAGCAGCTTAGTCCGGGAGGGCAATCAGCCCCAGCATTTT
few,TRBJ1-1,.,TRBV7-9,CASSLGLAGAFF,TGTGCCAGCAGCTTGGGACTTGCAGGGGCTTTCTTT
.,TRBJ2-7,TRBD1,TRBV6-5,CASSRTTGNQYF,TGTGCCAGCAGTCGTACGACAGGGAACCAGTACTTC
many,TRBJ2-1,.,TRBV2,CASSDEADEQFF,TGTGCCAGCAGTGATGAAGCCGATGAGCAGTTCTTC
few,TRBJ1-5,.,TRBV27,CASSFNGDEAQPQHF,TGTGCCAGCAGTTTTAATGGGGACGAAGCTCAGCCCCAGCATTTT